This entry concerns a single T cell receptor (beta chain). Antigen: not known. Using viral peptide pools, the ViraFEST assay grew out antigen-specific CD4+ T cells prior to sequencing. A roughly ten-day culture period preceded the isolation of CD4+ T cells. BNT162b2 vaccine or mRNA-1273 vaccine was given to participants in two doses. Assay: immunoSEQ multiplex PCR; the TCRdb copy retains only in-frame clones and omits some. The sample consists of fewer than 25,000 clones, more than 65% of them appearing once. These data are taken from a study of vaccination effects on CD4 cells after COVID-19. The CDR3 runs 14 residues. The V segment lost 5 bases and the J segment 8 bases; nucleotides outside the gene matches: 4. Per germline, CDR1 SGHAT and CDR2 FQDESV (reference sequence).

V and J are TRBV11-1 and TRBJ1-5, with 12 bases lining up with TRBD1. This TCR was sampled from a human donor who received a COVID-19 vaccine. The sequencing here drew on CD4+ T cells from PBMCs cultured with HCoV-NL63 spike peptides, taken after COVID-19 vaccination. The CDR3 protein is CASSLGTGGEPQHF. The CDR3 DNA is TGTGCCAGCAGCCTCGGGACAGGGGGCGAGCCCCAGCATTTT.